These 2 T cell receptor beta chains share one sample of origin, sequenced in a study of T-cell memory formation after mild COVID-19. TCRdb independently ran MiXCR on the 5' RACE reads; one entry per CDR3 protein. The sample includes roughly 450,000 distinct CDR3 sequences, about a sixth of them seen just once. The sample consisted of PBMCs or a T cell subset sorted from them (not recorded which). The receptors shown here come from a man aged 18 to 29 who had mild COVID-19 (a few samples of this study predate the infection). Cell type and time point are not known.

This clonotype was recorded a few times. V is TRBV12-3 or TRBV12-4 and J is TRBJ2-3; D gene ambiguous. The CDR3 length is 14 residues. Trimming pared 3 bases from V and 0 bases from J, leaving 7 bases between. The CDR3 is CASSFFLSTDTQYF. CDR3 bases: TGTGCCAGCAGTTTCTTCCTTAGCACAGATACGCAGTATTTT.

The gene calls are TRBV6-1 and TRBJ2-2; 9 bases match TRBD1. After removal of 6 bases from V and 0 bases from J, the junction contained 2 bases not matched to a gene. Germline lookup yields CDR1 MNHNS and CDR2 SASEGT. There are 15 residues in the CDR3. CDR3 bases: TGTGCCAGCAGGGGGACAGGGCCGAACACCGGGGAGCTGTTTTTT. Amino acids: CASRGTGPNTGELFF.